This is a list of T cell receptor beta chains from one sample in a study of CD8 T cells in Susac syndrome. One entry per CDR3 protein, called by TCRdb with MiXCR from the immunoSEQ multiplex PCR reads. The data hold under 150,000 distinct CDR3 sequences, with under 95% observed a single time. Source material: CD8+ T cells from PBMCs. The receptor source for this set is a human donor with multiple sclerosis. Each CDR3 is given with its conserved first and last residue. Each record gives: clone size, V gene, D gene, J gene, CDR3 protein, CDR3 DNA. The D gene is left open where the match is weak. A clone size is listed for some rows: how often the clone was seen (once, few, many), or a class if it is expanded.

NA	TRBV29-1	TRBD2	TRBJ2-2	CSIGGANTGELFF	TGCAGCATTGGGGGGGCGAACACCGGGGAGCTGTTTTTT
NA	TRBV29-1	TRBD1	TRBJ1-2	CSVEGQGSTNGYTF	TGCAGCGTAGAGGGACAGGGAAGTACAAATGGCTACACCTTC
medium-sized	TRBV29-1	NA	TRBJ2-1	CSVEESGQFF	TGCAGCGTTGAAGAGAGTGGGCAGTTCTTC
NA	TRBV6-2/TRBV6-3	NA	TRBJ1-2	CASSYLTHTDGYTF	TGTGCCAGCAGTTACCTGACCCATACGGATGGCTACACCTTC
NA	TRBV19	NA	TRBJ2-7	CASSIGYGGEQYF	TGTGCCAGTAGTATAGGCTACGGGGGCGAGCAGTACTTC
NA	TRBV19	NA	TRBJ2-1	CASSIGSGPLVEQFF	TGTGCCAGTAGTATAGGTAGCGGTCCATTGGTAGAGCAGTTCTTC
NA	TRBV12-3/TRBV12-4	NA	TRBJ2-5	CASLETVEETQYF	TGTGCCAGCTTAGAGACGGTCGAAGAGACCCAGTACTTC
NA	TRBV27	NA	TRBJ2-7	CASSNYYEQYF	TGTGCCAGCAGCAACTACTACGAGCAGTACTTC
NA	TRBV5-6	NA	TRBJ1-1	CASSFSLEQKAFF	TGTGCCAGCAGCTTTAGTCTCGAACAAAAAGCTTTCTTT
NA	TRBV28	NA	TRBJ2-7	CASSFYGGTYEQYF	TGTGCCAGCAGTTTTTATGGTGGTACCTACGAGCAGTACTTC
NA	TRBV30	NA	TRBJ1-1	CAWESGALVAFF	TGTGCCTGGGAGTCCGGCGCCCTGGTAGCTTTCTTT
NA	TRBV7-6	NA	TRBJ1-4	CASSLASGEKLFF	TGTGCCAGCAGCTTAGCGTCGGGTGAAAAACTGTTTTTT
NA	TRBV6-1	NA	TRBJ2-2	CASSSGLTTGELFF	TGTGCCAGCAGTTCCGGACTGACCACCGGGGAGCTGTTTTTT
NA	TRBV9	TRBD1	TRBJ1-4	CASGGGQGGEKLFF	TGTGCCAGCGGTGGGGGACAGGGAGGTGAAAAACTGTTTTTT
NA	TRBV3-1	NA	TRBJ1-3	CASSQFSGNTIYF	TGTGCCAGCAGCCAATTTTCAGGAAACACCATATATTTT
NA	TRBV6-5	TRBD2	TRBJ2-1	CASSLSGGNSYNEQFF	TGTGCCAGCAGTTTGAGCGGGGGCAATTCCTACAATGAGCAGTTCTTC
NA	TRBV27	NA	TRBJ2-2	CASSVGPQNTGELFF	TGTGCCAGCAGCGTTGGGCCCCAGAACACCGGGGAGCTGTTTTTT
NA	TRBV4-3	NA	TRBJ2-1	CASSQDSVTYGGNEQFF	TGCGCCAGCAGCCAAGATTCCGTGACCTACGGGGGCAATGAGCAGTTCTTC
NA	TRBV3-1	NA	TRBJ2-7	CASSFDSSSSYEQYF	TGTGCCAGCAGCTTCGACTCCTCGAGCTCCTACGAGCAGTACTTC
NA	TRBV3-1	NA	TRBJ1-4	CASSLARDSINEKLFF	TGTGCCAGCAGCTTGGCCCGGGACTCCATTAATGAAAAACTGTTTTTT
NA	TRBV4-3	TRBD1	TRBJ2-7	CASSQGPLGTGRSYEQYF	TGCGCCAGCAGCCAAGGCCCCCTTGGGACAGGGAGGTCCTACGAGCAGTACTTC
NA	TRBV6-5	NA	TRBJ2-5	CASIGGPRETQYF	TGTGCCAGCATAGGAGGTCCCAGAGAGACCCAGTACTTC
NA	TRBV5-6	NA	TRBJ1-5	CASSEGANQPQHF	TGTGCCAGCAGTGAAGGTGCGAATCAGCCCCAGCATTTT
NA	TRBV6-6	NA	TRBJ2-7	CASIHTRYEQYF	TGTGCCAGCATCCACACCCGCTACGAGCAGTACTTC
NA	TRBV28	TRBD2	TRBJ2-1	CASSSGLAGTVYNEQFF	TGTGCCAGCAGTTCGGGACTAGCGGGAACTGTGTACAATGAGCAGTTCTTC
NA	TRBV7-2	NA	TRBJ2-7	CASSWDVSYEQYF	TGTGCCAGCAGTTGGGACGTCTCCTACGAGCAGTACTTC
NA	TRBV3-1	TRBD2	TRBJ2-5	CASSHSSGRLQETQYF	TGTGCCAGCAGCCATTCTAGCGGGAGGCTACAAGAGACCCAGTACTTC
NA	TRBV29-1	NA	TRBJ1-1	CSVEEVEAFF	TGCAGCGTTGAGGAGGTTGAAGCTTTCTTT
NA	TRBV6-2/TRBV6-3	NA	TRBJ1-1	CASSYSIANTEAFF	TGTGCCAGCAGTTACTCGATCGCGAACACTGAAGCTTTCTTT
NA	TRBV4-2	NA	TRBJ2-1	CASSQNNEQFF	TGTGCCAGCAGCCAGAACAATGAGCAGTTCTTC
NA	TRBV6-5	NA	TRBJ1-2	CATSLGQIYGYTF	TGTGCCACCTCACTAGGACAGATCTATGGCTACACCTTC
few	TRBV4-3	NA	TRBJ1-3	CASSHIESSGNTIYF	TGCGCCAGCAGCCATATCGAGAGCTCTGGAAACACCATATATTTT
NA	TRBV9	TRBD2	TRBJ2-1	CASSGGTSWYDEQFF	TGTGCCAGCAGCGGAGGGACTAGCTGGTACGATGAGCAGTTCTTC
NA	TRBV12-3/TRBV12-4	NA	TRBJ2-6	CASGASFGANVLTF	TGTGCCAGCGGGGCTAGCTTTGGGGCCAACGTCCTGACTTTC
few	TRBV6-1	TRBD1	TRBJ2-3	CASREQGWYTQYF	TGTGCCAGCAGAGAACAGGGGTGGTATACGCAGTATTTT
NA	TRBV4-3	TRBD1	TRBJ1-1	CASSQGWGTEGTEAFF	TGCGCCAGCAGCCAAGGGTGGGGGACAGAAGGCACTGAAGCTTTCTTT
NA	TRBV19	NA	TRBJ1-2	CASSITSASYGYTF	TGTGCCAGTAGTATAACGTCCGCTTCTTATGGCTACACCTTC
NA	TRBV19	TRBD2	TRBJ2-3	CASSITSGLVDTQYF	TGTGCCAGTAGTATCACTAGCGGGCTGGTTGATACGCAGTATTTT
NA	TRBV18	NA	TRBJ2-1	CASSPTSGLSYNEQFF	TGTGCCAGCTCACCGACCTCGGGCTTGTCCTACAATGAGCAGTTCTTC
NA	TRBV11-2	NA	TRBJ2-5	CASSYGGETQYF	TGTGCCAGCAGCTACGGGGGAGAGACCCAGTACTTC
NA	TRBV30	TRBD2	TRBJ2-2	CAWSPLWASGRPAGAGELFF	TGTGCCTGGAGTCCTCTCTGGGCTAGCGGGAGGCCCGCGGGGGCCGGGGAGCTGTTTTTT
NA	TRBV4-3	NA	TRBJ1-3	CASSQGVGSGNTIYF	TGCGCCAGCAGCCAAGGCGTAGGGTCTGGAAACACCATATATTTT
NA	TRBV12-3/TRBV12-4	TRBD2	TRBJ2-5	CASRKLAGGAGETQYF	TGTGCCAGCAGGAAACTAGCGGGGGGGGCTGGAGAGACCCAGTACTTC
NA	TRBV12-3/TRBV12-4	NA	TRBJ2-1	CASSAPPGEQFF	TGTGCCAGCAGCGCCCCTCCGGGCGAACAGTTCTTC
NA	TRBV19	TRBD2	TRBJ2-7	CASSILAGGGEQYF	TGTGCCAGTAGTATTCTCGCGGGAGGTGGGGAGCAGTACTTC
NA	TRBV2	TRBD2	TRBJ2-2	CASRGLAGGNTGELFF	TGTGCCAGCCGCGGGCTAGCGGGAGGGAACACCGGGGAGCTGTTTTTT
NA	TRBV19	NA	TRBJ2-1	CASSSALYNEQFF	TGTGCCAGTAGTAGCGCTTTGTACAATGAGCAGTTCTTC
NA	TRBV20-1	TRBD1	TRBJ1-1	CSAKTGYAYTEAFF	TGCAGTGCTAAGACAGGGTATGCGTACACTGAAGCTTTCTTT